Below, one TCR beta chain is given with its context. Its antigen is not identified. V dropped 5 bases and J dropped 7; count of bases not matched to a gene: 10. This CDR3 is built from 16 residues. Germline CDR1 and CDR2: SGHVS and FNYEAQ. The data are from a study of PD-1 blockade in classical Hodgkin lymphoma. Every patient had relapsed following autologous stem cell transplantation, and cohorts differed in brentuximab vedotin exposure. Sequencing used immunoSEQ multiplex PCR; TCRdb keeps in-frame clones, though not all of them. The data show some 16,000 clones, 80% to 85% seen once. Study-wide results and caveats: When set against healthy donors, newly diagnosed patients were reported to show lower baseline TCR diversity.

This TCR was recovered from a human donor with classical Hodgkin lymphoma. The chain couples TRBV7-6 to TRBJ2-1; TRBD2 matches 11 bases. Source: peripheral blood mononuclear cells (PBMCs), taken before the second cycle of nivolumab. DNA for the CDR3: TGTGCCAGCAGCCCAATAGCGGGGGGGCCGCGAAATGAGCAGTTCTTC. Translating it yields CASSPIAGGPRNEQFF. The variable domain in full, completed from reference TRBV7-6 and TRBJ2-1, reads GAGVSQSPRYKVTKRGQDVALRCDPISGHVSLYWYRQALGQGPEFLTYFNYEAQQDKSGLPNDRFSAERPEGSISTLTIQRTEQRDSAMYRCASSPIAGGPRNEQFFGPGTRLTVL.